The clone carrying this TCR beta chain occurred many times. This record belongs to a study of molecular identifiers for immune sequencing clone quantification. TCRdb called the PCR reads again in MiXCR, with one record for every CDR3 protein. The data hold 600,000 to 650,000 distinct CDR3 sequences, with around 20% observed a single time. Sorting isolated naive CD8 T cells as CD8+CD4-CCR7+CD45RA+ events. This CDR3 contains 17 residues. Germline V gene sequence: CDR1 MGHRA, CDR2 YSYEKL. The V end was cut by 1 base, the J end by 2 bases, with 18 bases between. The genes are TRBV4-1 and TRBJ2-7; D is possibly TRBD1 (6 bases). What was sequenced was naive CD8+ T cells from blood, with Jurkat cell RNA spiked in. Specified subset: FACS-sorted CD8+CD4-CCR7+CD45RA+ naive T cells. The TCR was taken from a human donor in good health. Some libraries in this study had Jurkat cell RNA spiked in. This CDR3 is CASSQGIWTENAYEQYF. The CDR3 bases are TGCGCCAGCAGCCAAGGAATTTGGACAGAGAACGCCTACGAGCAGTACTTC.